The following is a T cell receptor (beta chain) sequence with its context. Its cognate antigen is unknown. This sample was included in a study of shared clonotypes between healthy human individuals. Study findings and constraints: Relative to their counterparts shared across all four donors, non-shared clonotypes exhibited diminished generation probabilities. Limited genetic and exposure-history diversity came from having few donors.

V was clipped by 0 bases and J by 8 bases, with 11 bases between them. CDR1 and CDR2 from the germline V gene are LNHNV and YYDKDF (reference sequence). The length of the CDR3 is 14 residues. Libraries were prepared by immunoSEQ multiplex PCR; TCRdb keeps only in-frame clonotypes and omits some of them. The data show approximately 2,200,000 clones, 85% to 95% seen once. Positively selected for CCR7, the CD45RO-negative cells used as naive CD8 cells excluded terminally differentiated effector memory CD45RA+ cells. This receptor was obtained from a man younger than 35 in good health. Some clones in this sample may be carry-over from other donors' samples. The chain recombines TRBV15 with TRBJ2-1, with unresolved D. The source material was naive CD8+ T cells from PBMCs. The CDR3 sequence is CATSREVSTYEQFF. The CDR3 DNA reads as TGTGCCACCAGCAGAGAGGTGTCCACATATGAGCAGTTCTTC.